The rows below give T cell receptor beta chains drawn from one sample of a study of T cells in localized non-small cell lung cancer. Using immunoSEQ multiplex PCR, the repertoire was profiled, and TCRdb retains in-frame clones only, with some absent. The sample shows around 1,700 clones, around 30% of them seen only once. The input for sequencing was normal lung tissue next to the tumor, taken before any cancer treatment. These receptors all stem from a male donor aged 60 or older with stage II squamous cell lung carcinoma. Both conserved end residues are part of each CDR3. Each record gives: V gene, J gene, clone size, D gene, CDR3 DNA, CDR3 protein. A D gene is named only where the DNA matches it firmly. Clone size is given for some rows only: seen once, a few or many times, or a class if the clone is expanded.

v_call: TRBV9
j_call: TRBJ2-7
clone_size: .
d_call: .
cdr3_nt: TGTGCCAGCAGCGGGGCTATCTCCTACGAGCAGTACTTC
cdr3_aa: CASSGAISYEQYF

v_call: TRBV11-3
j_call: TRBJ2-2
clone_size: few
d_call: .
cdr3_nt: TGTGCCAGCAGCTTGGATGGGGGCGACACCGGGGAGCTGTTTTTT
cdr3_aa: CASSLDGGDTGELFF

v_call: TRBV19
j_call: TRBJ1-1
clone_size: few
d_call: .
cdr3_nt: TGTGCCAGTAGCCTGGACACTGAAGCTTTCTTT
cdr3_aa: CASSLDTEAFF

v_call: TRBV6-8
j_call: TRBJ1-1
clone_size: .
d_call: TRBD1
cdr3_nt: TGTGCCAGCAGTTACTCGAAAACGACAGGGGTGAACACTGAAGCTTTCTTT
cdr3_aa: CASSYSKTTGVNTEAFF

v_call: TRBV9
j_call: TRBJ2-7
clone_size: .
d_call: TRBD2
cdr3_nt: TGTGCCAGCAGCTCAGGGACTAGCGGGGCCGAGCAGTACTTC
cdr3_aa: CASSSGTSGAEQYF

v_call: TRBV6-8
j_call: TRBJ2-1
clone_size: few
d_call: TRBD2
cdr3_nt: TGTGCCAGCAGTGGCCGTGTAGCGGGAGTCCGCAATGAGCAGTTCTTC
cdr3_aa: CASSGRVAGVRNEQFF

v_call: TRBV19
j_call: TRBJ2-3
clone_size: .
d_call: TRBD1
cdr3_nt: TGTGCCAGTAGTAGACAGGGGACAGATACGCAGTATTTT
cdr3_aa: CASSRQGTDTQYF

v_call: TRBV9
j_call: TRBJ2-3
clone_size: medium-sized
d_call: .
cdr3_nt: TGTGCCAGCAGCCTCGGCGGGGGCACAGATACGCAGTATTTT
cdr3_aa: CASSLGGGTDTQYF

v_call: TRBV6-8
j_call: TRBJ2-3
clone_size: .
d_call: .
cdr3_nt: TGTGCCAGCAGTTACAGGGTGCGGACAGATACGCAGTATTTT
cdr3_aa: CASSYRVRTDTQYF

v_call: TRBV25-1
j_call: TRBJ2-5
clone_size: large
d_call: .
cdr3_nt: TGTGCCAGCAGTGACCAGGTTGAGGGTGAGACCCAGTACTTC
cdr3_aa: CASSDQVEGETQYF

v_call: TRBV11-3
j_call: TRBJ2-2
clone_size: few
d_call: TRBD1
cdr3_nt: TGTGCCAGCAGCTTTCGGACAGGCTTGGCCGGGGAGCTGTTTTTT
cdr3_aa: CASSFRTGLAGELFF

v_call: TRBV6-8
j_call: TRBJ1-5
clone_size: .
d_call: TRBD1
cdr3_nt: TGTGCCAGCAGTGGCGCCTGGGGGACAGCCAAGACGCCCCAGCATTTT
cdr3_aa: CASSGAWGTAKTPQHF

v_call: TRBV7-2
j_call: TRBJ2-1
clone_size: medium-sized
d_call: .
cdr3_nt: TGTGCCAGCAGCTTACAGGGTGGTAATGAGCAGTTCTTC
cdr3_aa: CASSLQGGNEQFF

v_call: TRBV10-2
j_call: TRBJ1-5
clone_size: .
d_call: .
cdr3_nt: TGCGCCAGGGACCGCAGATCCTTGGGTAGCAATCAGCCCCAGCATTTT
cdr3_aa: CARDRRSLGSNQPQHF

v_call: TRBV9
j_call: TRBJ2-7
clone_size: .
d_call: .
cdr3_nt: TGTGCCAGCATGGCAGGGGTCTACGAGCAGTACTTC
cdr3_aa: CASMAGVYEQYF

v_call: TRBV5-1
j_call: TRBJ1-6
clone_size: .
d_call: TRBD1
cdr3_nt: TGCGCCAGCAGCTTCAGACAGGGAGAAGATAATTCACCCCTCCACTTT
cdr3_aa: CASSFRQGEDNSPLHF

v_call: TRBV11-3
j_call: TRBJ1-6
clone_size: few
d_call: .
cdr3_nt: TGTGCCAGCAGCCATTCAAGGCTAGGTTCACCCCTCCACTTT
cdr3_aa: CASSHSRLGSPLHF

v_call: TRBV30
j_call: TRBJ1-1
clone_size: .
d_call: TRBD1
cdr3_nt: TGTGCCTGGAGTGCGGGACAGTTGAACACTGAAGCTTTCTTT
cdr3_aa: CAWSAGQLNTEAFF

v_call: TRBV6-7
j_call: TRBJ2-1
clone_size: .
d_call: TRBD2
cdr3_nt: TGTGCCAGCAGTTACTCGATGGACGGGGGGAATGAGCAGTTCTTC
cdr3_aa: CASSYSMDGGNEQFF

v_call: TRBV9
j_call: TRBJ1-1
clone_size: .
d_call: .
cdr3_nt: TGTGCCAGCAGCGTTAACGTGAACACTGAAGCTTTCTTT
cdr3_aa: CASSVNVNTEAFF

v_call: TRBV29-1
j_call: TRBJ1-5
clone_size: .
d_call: .
cdr3_nt: TGCAGCGTTCAACAGGGCTATGGCAATCAGCCCCAGCATTTT
cdr3_aa: CSVQQGYGNQPQHF

v_call: TRBV10-2
j_call: TRBJ1-1
clone_size: few
d_call: .
cdr3_nt: TGCGCCAGCAGTTACTCGATCGTAGGGAACACTGAAGCTTTCTTT
cdr3_aa: CASSYSIVGNTEAFF

v_call: TRBV7-2
j_call: TRBJ2-3
clone_size: .
d_call: .
cdr3_nt: TGTGCCAGCAGCCGTAGCGACACAGATACGCAGTATTTT
cdr3_aa: CASSRSDTDTQYF

v_call: TRBV19
j_call: TRBJ2-1
clone_size: .
d_call: .
cdr3_nt: TGTGCCAGTAGTATGGGCCAGAGCTCCTACAATGAGCAGTTCTTC
cdr3_aa: CASSMGQSSYNEQFF

v_call: TRBV19
j_call: TRBJ1-1
clone_size: .
d_call: .
cdr3_nt: TGTGCCAGTAGTATTCTTTCTTCAAACACTGAAGCTTTCTTT
cdr3_aa: CASSILSSNTEAFF

v_call: TRBV6-8
j_call: TRBJ1-6
clone_size: large
d_call: .
cdr3_nt: TGTGCCGGGGGCTCCTATAATTCACCCCTCCACTTT
cdr3_aa: CAGGSYNSPLHF

v_call: TRBV9
j_call: TRBJ1-2
clone_size: .
d_call: TRBD1
cdr3_nt: TGTGCCAGCAGTCCCCGGACAGGTTCATATGGCTACACCTTC
cdr3_aa: CASSPRTGSYGYTF

v_call: TRBV19
j_call: TRBJ2-3
clone_size: .
d_call: .
cdr3_nt: TGTGCCAGTAACCTTGGAGGAACTAGCACAGATACGCAGTATTTT
cdr3_aa: CASNLGGTSTDTQYF

v_call: TRBV7-1
j_call: TRBJ1-1
clone_size: few
d_call: .
cdr3_nt: TGTGCCAGCAGCCTTTCTGTAGGCACTGAAGCTTTCTTT
cdr3_aa: CASSLSVGTEAFF

v_call: TRBV14
j_call: TRBJ2-5
clone_size: .
d_call: TRBD2
cdr3_nt: TGTGCCAGCAGCCGACTAGCGGGATCCCAAGAGACCCAGTACTTC
cdr3_aa: CASSRLAGSQETQYF

v_call: TRBV11-3
j_call: TRBJ1-1
clone_size: medium-sized
d_call: .
cdr3_nt: TGTGCCAGCATCCGTGAGATGAGGGGCGCTGAAGCTTTCTTT
cdr3_aa: CASIREMRGAEAFF

v_call: TRBV29-1
j_call: TRBJ1-1
clone_size: few
d_call: .
cdr3_nt: TGCAGCGTTAGGCAGGGGCAGGACACTGAAGCTTTCTTT
cdr3_aa: CSVRQGQDTEAFF

v_call: TRBV6-8
j_call: TRBJ2-4
clone_size: once
d_call: .
cdr3_nt: TGTGCCAGCAGTGGGCGTTGGGGGCAAAACATTCAGTACTTC
cdr3_aa: CASSGRWGQNIQYF

v_call: TRBV6-8
j_call: TRBJ2-5
clone_size: few
d_call: TRBD2
cdr3_nt: TGTGCCAGCACCACGACGTTGGGTGTAGCGGGTTTAGAGACCCAGTACTTC
cdr3_aa: CASTTTLGVAGLETQYF

v_call: TRBV9
j_call: TRBJ1-6
clone_size: .
d_call: .
cdr3_nt: TGTGCCAGCAGCGTAGGGACAGTTAATTCACCCCTCCACTTT
cdr3_aa: CASSVGTVNSPLHF

v_call: TRBV11-3
j_call: TRBJ1-1
clone_size: few
d_call: .
cdr3_nt: TGTGCCAGCAGCTCGACGCCGGCCCCGGCCACTGAAGCTTTCTTT
cdr3_aa: CASSSTPAPATEAFF

v_call: TRBV7-8
j_call: TRBJ2-2
clone_size: few
d_call: TRBD1
cdr3_nt: TGTGCCAGCAGCATGGGACAGGGCTACACCGGGGAGCTGTTTTTT
cdr3_aa: CASSMGQGYTGELFF

v_call: TRBV28
j_call: TRBJ1-1
clone_size: medium-sized
d_call: .
cdr3_nt: TGTGCCAGCAGTAACAGGGAACGGAGCACTGAAGCTTTCTTT
cdr3_aa: CASSNRERSTEAFF

v_call: TRBV6-8
j_call: TRBJ2-7
clone_size: .
d_call: .
cdr3_nt: TGTGCCAGCACCTCCTTGACGGGGGAGCAGTACTTC
cdr3_aa: CASTSLTGEQYF

v_call: TRBV6-8
j_call: TRBJ1-5
clone_size: .
d_call: .
cdr3_nt: TGTGCCAGTGAAGGGGCAAGTGGCAATCAGCCCCAGCATTTT
cdr3_aa: CASEGASGNQPQHF

v_call: TRBV11-3
j_call: TRBJ1-1
clone_size: few
d_call: .
cdr3_nt: TGTGCCAGCAGCCCCATTACTGCCGGGTTGAGAGCTTTCTTT
cdr3_aa: CASSPITAGLRAFF

v_call: TRBV9
j_call: TRBJ2-5
clone_size: .
d_call: .
cdr3_nt: TGTGCCAGCAGGGACAGTGGGCATGGGGAGACCCAGTACTTC
cdr3_aa: CASRDSGHGETQYF

v_call: TRBV19
j_call: TRBJ1-5
clone_size: .
d_call: .
cdr3_nt: TGTGCCAGTAGTACCACCACAGGGTTTGGGCAGCCCCAGCATTTT
cdr3_aa: CASSTTTGFGQPQHF

v_call: TRBV11-3
j_call: TRBJ2-5
clone_size: .
d_call: TRBD1
cdr3_nt: TGTGCCAGCAGCATGACAGGGGAACAAGAGACCCAGTACTTC
cdr3_aa: CASSMTGEQETQYF

v_call: TRBV11-3
j_call: TRBJ1-2
clone_size: .
d_call: .
cdr3_nt: TGTGCCAGCAGCCTCGGGTGGGGGGACAACTATGGCTACACCTTC
cdr3_aa: CASSLGWGDNYGYTF

v_call: TRBV11-3
j_call: TRBJ2-1
clone_size: .
d_call: TRBD2
cdr3_nt: TGTGCCAGCACTCCCACTAGCGGGAGCCACTACAATGAGCAGTTCTTC
cdr3_aa: CASTPTSGSHYNEQFF